The entry below gives a single T cell receptor beta chain sequence along with its context. V dropped 5 bases and J dropped 4; count of bases not matched to a gene: 10. From germline, CDR1 is MNHEY and CDR2 SMNVEV (reference sequence). The CDR3 contains 15 residues. This entry is derived from a study of blood T cell repertoires in COVID-19. Repertoires were generated with immunoSEQ multiplex PCR, while TCRdb's copy carries only in-frame clones and drops some. Of hundreds of thousands of clones listed, roughly 80% are singletons. This TCR was recovered from a woman in her sixties or seventies with active or convalescent COVID-19. The gene calls are TRBV27 and TRBJ1-1; 7 positions agree with TRBD1. Specimen: peripheral blood. As DNA, the CDR3 is TGTGCCAGCAGTGGTCAGGGGGGAGTGAGCACTGAAGCTTTCTTT. Its translation: CASSGQGGVSTEAFF.